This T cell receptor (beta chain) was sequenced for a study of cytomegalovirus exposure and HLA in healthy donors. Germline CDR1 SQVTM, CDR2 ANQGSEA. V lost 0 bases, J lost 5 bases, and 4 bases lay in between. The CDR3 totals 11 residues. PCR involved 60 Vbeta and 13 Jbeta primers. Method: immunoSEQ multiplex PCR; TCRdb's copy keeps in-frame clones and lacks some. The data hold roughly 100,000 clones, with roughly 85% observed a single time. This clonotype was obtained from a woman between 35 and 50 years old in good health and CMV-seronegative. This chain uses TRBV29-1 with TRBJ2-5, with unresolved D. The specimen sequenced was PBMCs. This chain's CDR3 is CSVEDGETQYF. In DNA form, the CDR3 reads TGCAGCGTTGAAGACGGGGAGACCCAGTACTTC.